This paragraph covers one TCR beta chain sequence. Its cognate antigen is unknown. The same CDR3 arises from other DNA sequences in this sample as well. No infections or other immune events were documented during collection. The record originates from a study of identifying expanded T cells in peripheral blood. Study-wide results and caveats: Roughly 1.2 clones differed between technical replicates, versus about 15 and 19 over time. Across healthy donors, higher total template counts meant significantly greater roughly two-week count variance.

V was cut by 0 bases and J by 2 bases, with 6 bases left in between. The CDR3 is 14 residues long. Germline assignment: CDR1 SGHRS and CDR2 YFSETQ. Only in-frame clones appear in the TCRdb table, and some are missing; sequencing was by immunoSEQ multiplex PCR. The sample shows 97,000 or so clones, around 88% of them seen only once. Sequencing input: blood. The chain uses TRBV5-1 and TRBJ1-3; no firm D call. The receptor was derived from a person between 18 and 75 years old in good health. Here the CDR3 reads CASSLGQAGNTIYF. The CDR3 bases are TGCGCCAGCAGCTTGGGGCAGGCTGGAAACACCATATATTTT. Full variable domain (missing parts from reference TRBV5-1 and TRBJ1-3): KAGVTQTPRYLIKTRGQQVTLSCSPISGHRSVSWYQQTPGQGLQFLFEYFSETQRNKGNFPGRFSGRQFSNSRSEMNVSTLELGDSALYLCASSLGQAGNTIYFGEGSWLTVV.